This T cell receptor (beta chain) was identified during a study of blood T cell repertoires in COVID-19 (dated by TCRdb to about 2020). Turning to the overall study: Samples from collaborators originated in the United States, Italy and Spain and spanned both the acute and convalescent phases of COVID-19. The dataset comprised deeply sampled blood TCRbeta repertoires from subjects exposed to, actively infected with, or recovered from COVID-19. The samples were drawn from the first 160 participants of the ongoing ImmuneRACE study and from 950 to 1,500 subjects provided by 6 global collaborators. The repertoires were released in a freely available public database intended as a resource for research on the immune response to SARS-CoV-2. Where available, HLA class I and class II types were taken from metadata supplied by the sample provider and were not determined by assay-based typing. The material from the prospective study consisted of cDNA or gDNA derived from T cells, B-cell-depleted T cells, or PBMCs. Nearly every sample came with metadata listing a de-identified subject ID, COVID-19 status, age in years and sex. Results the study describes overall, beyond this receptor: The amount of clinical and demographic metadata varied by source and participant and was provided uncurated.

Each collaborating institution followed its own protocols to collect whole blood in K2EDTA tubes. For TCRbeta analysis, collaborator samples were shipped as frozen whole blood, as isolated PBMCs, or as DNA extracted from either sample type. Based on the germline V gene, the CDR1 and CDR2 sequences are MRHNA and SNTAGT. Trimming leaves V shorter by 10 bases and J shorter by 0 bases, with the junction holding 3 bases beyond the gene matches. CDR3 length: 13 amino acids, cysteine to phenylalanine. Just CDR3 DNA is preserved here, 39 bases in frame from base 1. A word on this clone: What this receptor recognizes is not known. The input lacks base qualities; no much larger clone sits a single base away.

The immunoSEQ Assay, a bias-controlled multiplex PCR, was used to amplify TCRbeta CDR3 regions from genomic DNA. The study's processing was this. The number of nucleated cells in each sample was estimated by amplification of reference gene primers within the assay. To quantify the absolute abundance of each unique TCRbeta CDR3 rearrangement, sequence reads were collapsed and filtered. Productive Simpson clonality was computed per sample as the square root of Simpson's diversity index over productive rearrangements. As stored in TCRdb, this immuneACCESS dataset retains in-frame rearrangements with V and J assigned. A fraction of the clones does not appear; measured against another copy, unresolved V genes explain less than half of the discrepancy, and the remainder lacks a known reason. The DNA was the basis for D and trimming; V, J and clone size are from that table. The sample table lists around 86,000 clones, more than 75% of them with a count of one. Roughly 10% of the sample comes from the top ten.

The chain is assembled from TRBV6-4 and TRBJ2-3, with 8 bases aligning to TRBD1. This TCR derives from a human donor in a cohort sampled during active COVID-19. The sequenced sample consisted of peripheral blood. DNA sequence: TGTGCCAAGGACAGGGCGAGCACAGATACGCAGTATTTT. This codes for CAKDRASTDTQYF.